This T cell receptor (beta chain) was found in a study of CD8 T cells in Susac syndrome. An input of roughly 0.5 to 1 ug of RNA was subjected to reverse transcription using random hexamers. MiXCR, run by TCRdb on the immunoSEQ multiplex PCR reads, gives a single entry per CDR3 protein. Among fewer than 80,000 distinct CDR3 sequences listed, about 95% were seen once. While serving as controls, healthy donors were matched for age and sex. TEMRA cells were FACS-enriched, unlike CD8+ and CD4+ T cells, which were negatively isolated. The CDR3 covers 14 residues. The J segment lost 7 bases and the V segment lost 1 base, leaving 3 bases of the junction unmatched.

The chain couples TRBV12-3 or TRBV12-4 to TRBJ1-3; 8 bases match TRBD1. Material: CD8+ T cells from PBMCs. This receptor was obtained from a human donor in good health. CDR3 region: CASSLVQGANTIYF. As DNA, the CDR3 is TGTGCCAGCAGTTTAGTGCAGGGGGCCAACACCATATATTTT.